The T cell receptor beta chain under discussion was sequenced for a study of blood T cells in healthy people across ages. Study observations and caveats: Long-lived donors had more naive CD4+ cells and higher diversity than aged donors. With age, beta diversity per million T cells declined roughly linearly, significantly by approximately 41. Naive and antigen-experienced cells were not separated, limiting conclusive comparison.

The authors ran a second PCR of roughly 7 to 11 cycles using a sample-barcoded 5' primer and a J-beta primer mix. One entry per CDR3 protein results from TCRdb running MiXCR on the 5' RACE reads. This table has over a million distinct CDR3 sequences, approximately 59% appearing once. Researchers isolated at least 7 million PBMCs per sample. Germline V CDR1 and CDR2: SGHRS, YFSETQ. This CDR3 comprises 14 residues. V was cut by 1 base and J by 5 bases, with 13 bases left in between. With regard to this clonotype: Its antigen is still unknown.

Sequenced: blood. This sequence originates from a man aged 18 to 30 in good health. The rearrangement links TRBV5-1 to TRBJ2-7; D assignment may be TRBD1 or TRBD2 (5 bases each). CDR3 amino acids: CASSLNSGTHEQYF. Here the CDR3 DNA reads TGCGCCAGCAGCTTGAACTCAGGGACCCACGAGCAGTACTTC.